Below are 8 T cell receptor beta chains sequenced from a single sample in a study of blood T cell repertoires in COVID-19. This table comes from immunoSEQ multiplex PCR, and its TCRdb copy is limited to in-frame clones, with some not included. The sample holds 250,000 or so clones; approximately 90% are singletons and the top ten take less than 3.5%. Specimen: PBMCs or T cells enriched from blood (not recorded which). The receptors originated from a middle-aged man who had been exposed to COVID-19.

Here the CDR3 reads CASSVSAGDTYEQYF. The CDR3 coding sequence is TGTGCCAGCAGCGTTTCGGCGGGAGATACCTACGAGCAGTACTTC. The chain has TRBV9 and TRBJ2-7; 7 bases align to TRBD2. Per the germline V gene, CDR1 is SGDLS and CDR2 is YYNGEE. The CDR3 contains 15 residues. After removal of 2 bases from V and 2 bases from J, the junction contained 7 bases not matched to a gene.

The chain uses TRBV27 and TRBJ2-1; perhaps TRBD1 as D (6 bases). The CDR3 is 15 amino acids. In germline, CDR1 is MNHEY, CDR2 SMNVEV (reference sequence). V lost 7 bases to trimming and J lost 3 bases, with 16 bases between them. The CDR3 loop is CASTHTGSLYNEQFF. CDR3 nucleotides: TGTGCCAGCACGCACACAGGGAGCCTCTACAATGAGCAGTTCTTC.

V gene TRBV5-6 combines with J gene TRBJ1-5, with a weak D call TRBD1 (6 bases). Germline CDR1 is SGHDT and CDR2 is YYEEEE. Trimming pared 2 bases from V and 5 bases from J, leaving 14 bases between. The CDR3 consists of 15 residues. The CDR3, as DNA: TGTGCCAGCAGCTTCGGGACAAGTGAATATCAGCCCCAGCATTTT. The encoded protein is CASSFGTSEYQPQHF.

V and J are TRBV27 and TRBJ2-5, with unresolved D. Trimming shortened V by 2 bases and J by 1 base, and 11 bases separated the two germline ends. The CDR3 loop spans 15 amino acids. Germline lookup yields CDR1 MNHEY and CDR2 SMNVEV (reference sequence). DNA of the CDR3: TGTGCCAGCAGTTTAGTTGGGCGAGCCCAAGAGACCCAGTACTTC. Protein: CASSLVGRAQETQYF.

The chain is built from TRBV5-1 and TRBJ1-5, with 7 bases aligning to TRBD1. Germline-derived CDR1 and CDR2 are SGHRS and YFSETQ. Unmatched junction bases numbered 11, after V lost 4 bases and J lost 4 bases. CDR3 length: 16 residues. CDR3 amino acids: CASSVDPLQGNQPQHF. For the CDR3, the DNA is TGCGCCAGCAGCGTGGACCCATTACAGGGGAATCAGCCCCAGCATTTT.

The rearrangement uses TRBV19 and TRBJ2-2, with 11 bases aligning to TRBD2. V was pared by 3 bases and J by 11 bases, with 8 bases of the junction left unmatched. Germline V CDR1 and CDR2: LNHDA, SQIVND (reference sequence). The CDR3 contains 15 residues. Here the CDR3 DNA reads TGTGCCAGTAGTATCTCTTTAGCGGGAGGGCCTGAGCTGTTTTTT. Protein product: CASSISLAGGPELFF.

CDR3 bases: TGTGCCATCGGGGACTTTATAGGCACCCACGGGGCGCTACCAGGTGTGGATACGCAGTATTTT. As protein: CAIGDFIGTHGALPGVDTQYF. The chain joins TRBV10-3 to TRBJ2-3; tentatively, D is TRBD2 (6 bases). Germline CDR1 and CDR2: ENHRY and SYGVKD. The CDR3 is made up of 21 amino acids. V was pared by 8 bases and J by 6 bases, with 39 bases between.

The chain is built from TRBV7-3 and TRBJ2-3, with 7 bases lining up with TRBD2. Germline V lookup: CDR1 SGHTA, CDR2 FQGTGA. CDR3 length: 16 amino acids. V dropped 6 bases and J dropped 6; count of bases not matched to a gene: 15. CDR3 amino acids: CASSSGGETRQDTQYF. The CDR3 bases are TGTGCCAGCAGTTCTGGGGGGGAGACTAGACAGGATACGCAGTATTTT.